The clone carrying this T cell receptor beta chain was seen a single time. What it recognizes is unknown. The data were obtained in a study of siplizumab effects on memory and regulatory T cells. Overall study results and limits: Proliferating Tregs taken from siplizumab cultures were not shown to have a confirmed suppressive function. Naive T cell populations appeared to exhibit greater diversity than memory cells and appeared to be major alloresponse contributors.

CDR1 and CDR2 from the germline V gene are MNHEY and SMNVEV (reference sequence). Trimming removed 4 bases at V and 0 bases at J, with 13 bases between. CDR3 size: 15 residues. The method was immunoSEQ multiplex PCR; TCRdb's version includes in-frame clones alone and lacks a portion of them. In the table there are more than 75,000 clones, roughly 96% of which are singletons. The clonotype comes from a human donor in good health. The chain combines TRBV27 with TRBJ2-7, with a possible D match to TRBD2 (6 bases). Material for sequencing was naive CD4+ T cells sorted from blood. The CDR3 reads CASSSGTDYSYEQYF. In nucleotides, the CDR3 is TGTGCCAGCAGTTCGGGGACGGACTACTCCTACGAGCAGTACTTC.